This passage covers 7 T cell receptor beta chains from one sample sequenced in a study of vaccination and CD4 T cells after COVID-19. Described treatment: approximately nine-day PBMC culture with coronavirus spike peptide pools or control peptides (ViraFEST assay). From the unexposed donor, CD4+ T cells were collected ahead of the COVID-19 pandemic (2011-2018). Sequence data for DNA of cultured CD4+ T cells were generated by the Oncomine TCR Beta short-read assay. TCRdb re-called the PCR reads through MiXCR, storing one row per CDR3 protein. The sample holds 3,500 to 4,500 distinct CDR3 sequences; 35% to 45% are singletons and the top ten take 40% to 45%. Their recognized antigens are unknown. Source material: CD4+ T cells from blood, cultured in vitro. These receptor sequences come from a human donor in good health.

The rearrangement links TRBV6-5 to TRBJ1-1; tentatively, D is TRBD1 (6 bases). Per the germline V gene, CDR1 is MNHEY and CDR2 is SVGAGI. V shed 2 bases and J shed 12 bases, with 13 bases lying between them. The CDR3 is 12 residues long. The CDR3, as DNA: TGTGCCAGCAGTTACGACCAGGGGCGGACTTTCTTT. This translates into CASSYDQGRTFF.

V is TRBV20-1 and J is TRBJ2-1; unclear D gene. V was trimmed by 3 bases and J by 3 bases, leaving 9 bases between them. The CDR3 covers 13 residues. CDR1 is DFQATT, CDR2 SNEGSKA, per germline (reference sequence). CDR3 DNA sequence: TGCAGTGCTAGTCCGCCGGGCTACAATGAGCAGTTCTTC. As protein: CSASPPGYNEQFF.

This chain uses TRBV7-2 with TRBJ2-3; D not certain. CDR1 and CDR2 (germline): SGHTA, FQGNSA. The CDR3 loop spans 15 amino acids. Trimming stripped 8 bases from V and 2 bases from J, with 17 bases between. The CDR3 loop reads CASERYRLPTDTQYF. For the CDR3, the DNA is TGTGCCAGCGAGAGGTATCGTTTGCCCACAGATACGCAGTATTTT.

V and J are TRBV6-5 and TRBJ1-5; no reliable D call. Germline-derived CDR1 and CDR2 are MNHEY and SVGAGI. This CDR3 spans 15 amino acids. Trimming shortened V by 0 bases and J by 3 bases, and 9 bases separated the two germline ends. The CDR3 region is CASSYSTGINQPQHF. As DNA, the CDR3 is TGTGCCAGCAGTTACTCGACGGGGATCAATCAGCCCCAGCATTTT.

The sample holds a few counts of this clonotype. The rearrangement uses TRBV7-9 and TRBJ1-5; D not resolved. Germline CDR1 and CDR2: SEHNR and FQNEAQ (reference sequence). The length of the CDR3 is 13 residues. Trimming removed 5 bases at V and 2 bases at J, with 7 bases between. CDR3 coding DNA: TGTGCCAGCAGCCTAGACGGCAATCAGCCCCAGCATTTT. Translating gives CASSLDGNQPQHF.

V usage is TRBV7-9 and J usage is TRBJ2-5, with D uncertain. V shed 0 bases and J shed 7 bases, with 6 bases lying between them. Germline lookup yields CDR1 SEHNR and CDR2 FQNEAQ (reference sequence). The CDR3 has 12 amino acids. The CDR3 loop is CASSLADWTQYF. Written as DNA, the CDR3 is TGTGCCAGCAGCTTAGCTGACTGGACCCAGTACTTC.

By share of the sample, this clonotype is large. The J gene is TRBJ1-2, the V gene TRBV7-2; no reliable D call. V shed 5 bases and J shed 7 bases, with 17 bases lying between them. From germline, CDR1 is SGHTA and CDR2 FQGNSA. The CDR3 sequence is 14 residues long. The CDR3 nucleotides are TGTGCCAGCAGCCATTACTTATACGAGGGTGGCTACACCTTC. Protein product: CASSHYLYEGGYTF.